Described below is a single T cell receptor (beta chain) sequence and its context. Its antigen is as yet unknown. This PCR relied on a set of 60 Vbeta primers and 13 Jbeta primers. Profiling relied on immunoSEQ multiplex PCR, and the TCRdb table lists in-frame clones only, not all of them. The data contain fewer than 200,000 clones, over 60% of them seen just once; the ten biggest clones take up 5.7%. The data belong to a study of cytomegalovirus exposure and HLA in healthy donors. Findings and caveats of the study: Rare TCR sequences dominated, though some public TCRs recurred in many donors.

Trimming cost V 3 bases and J 8 bases; bases outside gene matches: 5. This CDR3 has 14 residues. Germline V CDR1 and CDR2: SGHNT, YYREEE (reference sequence). This clonotype was sampled from a man in his forties in good health and CMV-seronegative. The chain is built from TRBV5-4 and TRBJ2-1; 10 bases fit TRBD2. Input material: PBMCs. The CDR3, as DNA: TGTGCCAGCAGCTCTAGCGGGAGTGGGGATGAGCAGTTCTTC. As protein: CASSSSGSGDEQFF. The full variable domain, in which reference TRBV5-4 and TRBJ2-1 provide the parts outside the CDR3, is ETGVTQSPTHLIKTRGQQVTLRCSSQSGHNTVSWYQQALGQGPQFIFQYYREEENGRGNFPPRFSGLQFPNYSSELNVNALELDDSALYLCASSSSGSGDEQFFGPGTRLTVL.